This T cell receptor beta chain was identified during a study of blood T cell repertoires in COVID-19. In the study overall: Researchers got acute and convalescent COVID-19 samples from the United States, Italy and Spain. T cells, B-cell-depleted T cells, or PBMCs provided the cDNA or gDNA that served as material.

Trimming took 5 bases from V and 10 from J, leaving 11 bases between them. Germline V gene data show CDR1 as SEHNR and CDR2 as FQNEAQ (reference sequence). CDR3 length: 11 residues. Authors' data handling: It was from reference gene primer amplification that nucleated cell counts were estimated. Sequencing used immunoSEQ multiplex PCR; TCRdb keeps in-frame clones, though not all of them. D and trimming come from the DNA, and the V and J calls and clone size come from that table. The table lists 370,000 or so clones, about 89% of them singletons. Recovery meant two consecutive negative NP/OP PCR tests, professional clearance, or resolved symptoms.

The material sequenced was PBMCs or T cells enriched from blood (not recorded which). The TCR originated in a man between 25 and 39 years old who had recovered from COVID-19. V gene TRBV7-9 combines with J gene TRBJ1-1, with a weak D call TRBD1 (5 bases). The CDR3 reads CASSQTDRAFF. As DNA, the CDR3 is TGTGCCAGCAGCCAGACAGACAGAGCTTTCTTT.